This TCR beta chain was recorded in a study of early T cells in non-severe SARS-CoV-2 infection (dated by TCRdb to the early 2020s). About the full investigation: Because TCR sequencing was done on bulk RNA from unsorted whole blood, the alpha and beta chains could not be paired.

The library relied on 5' RACE. Instrument used: NextSeq 500. The TCR library protocol attached unique molecular identifiers to individual cDNA molecules to correct for sequencing error and PCR bias. TCR alpha and beta chains were both sequenced, and the abundances of alpha and beta sequences in each sample were closely correlated with each other. Per the authors' processing: Decombinator V4 was used to annotate the V gene, J gene and CDR3 of the TCR sequences. Expanded TCRs were defined as changing significantly between any two time points under a Poisson model with p below 0.0001. TCR abundances were normalised to the total number of TCRs sequenced in each sample and reported as counts per million. A search of VDJdb, accessed on 1 November 2021, was run for TCRs annotated to CMV, EBV and SARS-CoV-2, with TCRs annotated for multiple antigens excluded. TCRdb took the public reads, trimmed them with fastp at Q25, ran MiXCR for clone calling and kept in-frame beta chains. Under each unique CDR3 protein, matching rows form one entry showing the most common genes and DNA. TCRdb, rather than the study authors, made the V and J calls. The sample table shows more than 25,000 distinct CDR3 sequences, and about 5% are seen once. Jointly, the top ten make up around 1% of the sample.

On the study overall, not on this receptor specifically: VDJdb matching was skewed toward anti-spike CD8 responses and likely underestimated virus-specific expansions, missing private and CD4 specificities.

This was a case-control study nested in a cohort of healthcare workers in London, UK, who had nasopharyngeal swab PCR tests and blood samples taken every week. Between 23 and 31 March 2020, the week of the UK lockdown, healthcare workers were enrolled and then followed up weekly for as long as 16 weeks. This clonotype has ten or more counts. What antigen it recognizes has not been identified. Per-base qualities were not stored, and no clone one base away is much larger. This clonotype originated in an adult who was a healthcare worker with PCR-confirmed SARS-CoV-2 infection or an uninfected control (not recorded which). What was sequenced was whole blood.

The CDR3: CASSEGRAGGYTF. The sequenced DNA is TGTGCCAGCAGTGAAGGCAGGGCGGGTGGCTACACCTTC. The sequence links TRBV2 to TRBJ1-2; TRBD1 might be the D gene, on 5 matching bases. The CDR3 runs 13 amino acids, cysteine and phenylalanine included. Just the 39-base CDR3 DNA is kept, in frame starting at base 1. CDR1 and CDR2 are drawn from the germline V gene: SNHLY, FYNNEI. V is cut by 1 base and J by 7 bases, and the space between the germline ends is 10 bases.